Sequencing of this T cell receptor (beta chain) was carried out in a study of identical twins. Points from the study as a whole: Potential partial confounding of zero-insertion analyses by invariant MAIT and iNKT cells was noted.

Healthy Caucasians provided all donations. Template switching introduced a universal primer site, and the cDNA bore unique molecular identifiers. TCRdb reprocessed the 5' RACE reads with MiXCR, giving one entry per CDR3 protein. The sample holds 400,000 to 600,000 distinct CDR3 sequences, approximately 20% seen once. Turning to this clonotype: What it binds is not known.

The V and J ends lost 5 bases and 1 base respectively, with 10 bases between them. Germline loops: CDR1 SNHLY, CDR2 FYNNEI. The CDR3 covers 14 residues. This sample also belongs to another study, concerning yellow fever vaccine responses in identical twins. That publication notes: Among the twins, the vaccine T cell response reportedly seemed partly convergent and partly personalized.

This clonotype originated in a woman between 18 and 29 years old in good health. The rearrangement uses TRBV2 and TRBJ2-3; TRBD2 is a possible D gene (6 bases). The specimen sequenced was CD4+ T cells sorted from blood. The CDR3 reads CASSSASGTDTQYF. In nucleotides, the CDR3 is TGTGCCAGCAGTTCGGCTAGCGGCACAGATACGCAGTATTTT. Full variable domain (outside the CDR3, taken from reference TRBV2 and TRBJ2-3): EPEVTQTPSHQVTQMGQEVILRCVPISNHLYFYWYRQILGQKVEFLVSFYNNEISEKSEIFDDQFSVERPDGSNFTLKIRSTKLEDSAMYFCASSSASGTDTQYFGPGTRLTVL.